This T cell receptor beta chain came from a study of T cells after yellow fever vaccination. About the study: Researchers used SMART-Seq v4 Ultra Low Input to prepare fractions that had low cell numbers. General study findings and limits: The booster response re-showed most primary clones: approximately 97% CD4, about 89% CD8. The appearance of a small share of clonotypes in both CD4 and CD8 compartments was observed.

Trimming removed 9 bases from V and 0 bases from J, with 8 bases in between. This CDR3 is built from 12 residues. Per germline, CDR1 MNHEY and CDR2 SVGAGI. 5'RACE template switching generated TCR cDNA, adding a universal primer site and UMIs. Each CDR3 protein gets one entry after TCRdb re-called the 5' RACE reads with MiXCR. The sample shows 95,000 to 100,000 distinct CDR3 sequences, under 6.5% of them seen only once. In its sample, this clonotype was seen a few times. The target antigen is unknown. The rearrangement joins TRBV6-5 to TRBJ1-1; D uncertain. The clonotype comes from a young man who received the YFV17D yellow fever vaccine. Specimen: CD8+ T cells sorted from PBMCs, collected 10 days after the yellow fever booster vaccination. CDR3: CASYSMNTEAFF. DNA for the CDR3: TGTGCCAGTTACTCAATGAACACTGAAGCTTTCTTT.